This T cell receptor beta chain was identified in a study of blood T cell repertoires in COVID-19. Turning to the study itself: Collection of acute and convalescent COVID-19 samples took place in the United States, Italy and Spain. PBMCs, B-cell-depleted T cells, or T cells provided the cDNA or gDNA that made up the material.

In the study's own analysis: How many nucleated cells were present was estimated from reference gene primer amplification. The table came from immunoSEQ multiplex PCR; TCRdb's copy has only in-frame clones and leaves some out. D and trimming come from the DNA, and the V and J calls and clone size come from that table. Found here are roughly 78,000 clones, roughly 86% of them singletons; the top ten hold roughly 2%. CDR1 and CDR2 (germline): SGDLS, YYNGEE. This CDR3 has 18 amino acids. The V and J ends lost 4 bases and 0 bases, in that order; junction bases with no gene match: 7. Sequenced input: peripheral blood. The gene calls are TRBV9 and TRBJ2-7; 16 bases line up with TRBD2. This TCR was recovered from a woman aged 55 to 70 with acute or convalescent COVID-19. CDR3 bases: TGTGCCAGCAGCTTACCGGGACTAGCGGGAGGGAGCTCCTACGAGCAGTACTTC. Protein: CASSLPGLAGGSSYEQYF.